This is a list of T cell receptor beta chains from one sample in a study of T cells in Graves' hyperthyroidism and ophthalmopathy. A single record per CDR3 protein comes from TCRdb applying MiXCR to the multiplex PCR reads. The data show over 500,000 distinct CDR3 sequences, 17% seen once. Sample: blood. Every receptor here comes from a woman aged 18-29 years with Graves' ophthalmopathy. Each CDR3 is given with its conserved first and last residue. Each record gives: clone size, V gene, J gene, D gene, CDR3 DNA, CDR3 protein. A D gene is named only where the DNA matches it firmly. Rows may omit the clone size; those that give it use once, few, many or a size class.

>few|TRBV6-2/TRBV6-3|TRBJ1-5|-
TGTGCCAGCAGGCGGTACGGGGCTAATCAGCCCCAGCATTTT
CASRRYGANQPQHF
>many|TRBV10-3|TRBJ2-3|TRBD2
TGTGCCATCAGACGTGGACTAGCGGGAAGCACAGATACGCAGTATTTT
CAIRRGLAGSTDTQYF
>-|TRBV13|TRBJ1-3|-
TGTGCCAGCAGCTCACGGACGGATGGAAACACCATATATTTT
CASSSRTDGNTIYF
>-|TRBV27|TRBJ1-4|-
TGTGCCAGCAGTCGCCTACCGACAGGCGCCAATGAAAAACTGTTTTTT
CASSRLPTGANEKLFF
>many|TRBV3-1|TRBJ1-2|-
TGTGCCAGCAGCCAAGTTCAGGGGAATGGCTACACCTTC
CASSQVQGNGYTF
>-|TRBV20-1|TRBJ2-7|TRBD2
TGCAGTGCCCTACACGGCGGGAGCTCCTACGAGCAGTACTTC
CSALHGGSSYEQYF
>many|TRBV12-3/TRBV12-4|TRBJ1-5|-
TGTGCCAGCAGTTCAGAAGGATTAACTCAGCCCCAGCATTTT
CASSSEGLTQPQHF
>many|TRBV7-9|TRBJ2-7|TRBD1
TGTGCCAGCAGCTGGGACAGGCGAACCTACGAGCAGTACTTC
CASSWDRRTYEQYF
>many|TRBV7-9|TRBJ2-6|-
TGTGCCAGCAGCTTAGTAGGCGAGGGGGCCAACGTCCTGACTTTC
CASSLVGEGANVLTF
>-|TRBV6-6|TRBJ2-1|TRBD2
TGTGCCAGCAGTTACGTTAGCGGGAGGGCCTATGAGCAGTTCTTC
CASSYVSGRAYEQFF
>-|TRBV7-2|TRBJ2-7|-
TGTGCCAGCAGCTTAGTTTTGCGGGGAGGCTCCTACGACCAGTACTTC
CASSLVLRGGSYDQYF
>many|TRBV18|TRBJ1-2|-
TGTGCCAGCTCACCCTCGCAAATGGGCGATTACTATGGCTACACCTTC
CASSPSQMGDYYGYTF
>many|TRBV28|TRBJ2-7|TRBD2
TGTGCCAGCTCCCTTCCCGGACTAGCCTACGAGCAGTACTTC
CASSLPGLAYEQYF
>-|TRBV20-1|TRBJ2-1|-
TGCAGTGCTAGGAAGGACGGGTACAATGAGCAGTTCTTC
CSARKDGYNEQFF
>few|TRBV20-1|TRBJ2-4|TRBD1
TGCAGTGCGCTGACAGGGGCCAAAAACATTCAGTACTTC
CSALTGAKNIQYF
>many|TRBV29-1|TRBJ2-3|-
TGCAGCGTTGAAGACTCCCCGTTGGGTAGGGGCGCAGATACGCAGTATTTT
CSVEDSPLGRGADTQYF
>-|TRBV7-6|TRBJ2-6|-
TGTGCCAGCAGCCCACTCGAAGTAGGGGGTTACTCTGGGGCCAACGTCCTGACTTTC
CASSPLEVGGYSGANVLTF
>-|TRBV7-2|TRBJ2-7|-
TGTGCCAGCAGCTTAGTGGCAGATTCAGCCTACGAGCAGTACTTC
CASSLVADSAYEQYF
>many|TRBV7-8|TRBJ2-5|TRBD2
TGTGCCAGCTATACGACGCGGGGGGGAGGGGAGACCCAGTACTTC
CASYTTRGGGETQYF
>many|TRBV29-1|TRBJ2-1|TRBD1
TGCAGCGGTAGGACAGGCCTGGAGCAGTTCTTC
CSGRTGLEQFF
>-|TRBV6-1|TRBJ2-1|TRBD2
TGTGCCAGTATTAGCGGGATTGAGCAGTTCTTC
CASISGIEQFF
>-|TRBV28|TRBJ2-6|-
TGTGCCAGCAATTGGCGGGGTGGGGCCAACGTCCTGACTTTC
CASNWRGGANVLTF
>many|TRBV28|TRBJ1-1|TRBD1
TGTGCCAGCAGCACGAGGGACAGGGGCACTGAAGCTTTCTTT
CASSTRDRGTEAFF
>few|TRBV2|TRBJ1-1|-
TGTGCCAGCAGTGACAGGGGAGTAGCTTTCTTT
CASSDRGVAFF
>many|TRBV6-2/TRBV6-3|TRBJ1-5|-
TGTGCCAGCAGTTCGGTGGACAGAGGTGTTCAGCCCCAGCATTTT
CASSSVDRGVQPQHF
>-|TRBV29-1|TRBJ2-7|-
TGCAGCGTTGATCTCTTAACAGACGAGCAGTACTTC
CSVDLLTDEQYF
>many|TRBV28|TRBJ1-1|-
TGTGCCAGCAGCCCTAGGCGGGGGCTGGGCACTGAAGCTTTCTTT
CASSPRRGLGTEAFF
>many|TRBV28|TRBJ2-1|-
TGTGCCAGCAGTTTGCTTCAAACGTCGGGGCAGTTCTTC
CASSLLQTSGQFF
>many|TRBV18|TRBJ1-2|-
TGTGCCAGCTCACCTGGACGGAGGGGATATGGCTACACCTTC
CASSPGRRGYGYTF
>many|TRBV5-1|TRBJ2-1|-
TGCGCCAGCAGCTTGGGACTCCTTGAGCAGTTCTTC
CASSLGLLEQFF
>-|TRBV28|TRBJ2-2|-
TGTGCCAGCAGTTTCAGAGAGAACACCGGGGAGCTGTTTTTT
CASSFRENTGELFF
>many|TRBV28|TRBJ2-7|TRBD2
TGTGCCAGCAGTTTATCTAGCGGGGGTTATGAGCAGTACTTC
CASSLSSGGYEQYF
>-|TRBV6-1|TRBJ2-6|-
TGTGCCAGCAGTCCGACAGGAGCCGCATCTGGGGCCAACGTCCTGACTTTC
CASSPTGAASGANVLTF
>many|TRBV2|TRBJ1-2|-
TGTGCCAGCAGTGGACAGGAAAGAATTGGCTACACCTTC
CASSGQERIGYTF
>-|TRBV18|TRBJ2-1|-
TGTGCCAGCTCACCACCGCTTGGGCAGGACACCTACAATGAGCAGTTCTTC
CASSPPLGQDTYNEQFF
>many|TRBV7-8|TRBJ1-5|-
TGTGCCAGCAGCTTAGCCTGGGGTAGCAATCAGCCCCAGCATTTT
CASSLAWGSNQPQHF
>few|TRBV27|TRBJ2-1|-
TGTGCCAGCAGTGATTCCTACAATGAGCAGTTCTTC
CASSDSYNEQFF
>many|TRBV6-2/TRBV6-3|TRBJ1-1|-
TGTGCCAGCAGTTCCGGAAGCGGAGCTTTCTTT
CASSSGSGAFF
>many|TRBV20-1|TRBJ1-6|-
TGCAGTGCCGGGGGACAATTCAGCGATTCACCCCTCCACTTT
CSAGGQFSDSPLHF
>-|TRBV20-1|TRBJ2-3|-
TGCAGTGCTCCCCGTGTGGATAGCCCTAGCACAGATACGCAGTATTTT
CSAPRVDSPSTDTQYF
>-|TRBV6-2/TRBV6-3|TRBJ2-1|-
TGTGCCAGCAGTTACTCGGATCGGCAGTTCTTC
CASSYSDRQFF